This entry features one T cell receptor (beta chain) sequence. This entry is derived from a study of T cell changes during pregnancy in multiple sclerosis. The ends were cut back, 2 bases at V and 0 bases at J, with 10 bases in the middle. Germline loops: CDR1 MNHEY, CDR2 SVGAGI. CDR3 length: 15 residues. Using immunoSEQ multiplex PCR, the repertoire was profiled, and TCRdb retains in-frame clones only, with some absent. The sample lists about 34,000 clones, approximately 90% occurring once. This TCR was sampled from a female donor with multiple sclerosis, enrolled in a pregnancy study. The V call is TRBV6-5, the J call TRBJ1-1; TRBD1 might be the D (6 bases). The input for sequencing was CD8+ T cells from peripheral blood mononuclear cells, taken before pregnancy. CDR3 DNA sequence: TGTGCCAGCAGTTACGGTGGGGGCATGAACACTGAAGCTTTCTTT. It translates to CASSYGGGMNTEAFF.